This is a list of T cell receptor beta chains from one sample in a study of T cells in Graves' hyperthyroidism and ophthalmopathy. TCRdb independently ran MiXCR on the multiplex PCR reads; one entry per CDR3 protein. The data show hundreds of thousands of distinct CDR3 sequences, under 60% seen once. What was sequenced was peripheral blood or thyroid tissue (not recorded which). Receptor source: a young woman with Graves' hyperthyroidism. Each CDR3 is given with its conserved first and last residue. D genes are given only for firm matches. Size values are once, few and many counts, or a class for expanded clones, and some rows have none.

J,size,D,V,CDR3,DNA
TRBJ1-4,.,.,TRBV9,CASSQAGGESGLFF,TGTGCCAGCAGCCAAGCCGGGGGCGAGTCGGGGCTGTTTTTT
TRBJ2-5,.,.,TRBV19,CAWSVDVKQYF,TGTGCCTGGAGTGTAGACGTAAAGCAGTACTTC
TRBJ1-4,.,TRBD1,TRBV2,CASRDRNEKLFF,TGTGCCAGCAGGGACAGGAATGAAAAACTGTTTTTT
TRBJ1-4,few,TRBD1,TRBV11-2,CASSRAGQDEKLFF,TGTGCCAGCAGTCGTGCGGGACAGGATGAAAAACTGTTTTTT
TRBJ2-7,.,TRBD2,TRBV6-5,CASSYIAGPHEQYF,TGTGCCAGCAGTTACATAGCGGGCCCCCACGAGCAGTACTTC
TRBJ2-6,many,.,TRBV2,CASKGFSGANVLTF,TGTGCCAGCAAGGGATTCTCCGGGGCCAACGTCCTGACTTTC
TRBJ2-7,.,TRBD1,TRBV2,CASSFGRTGRAEQYF,TGTGCCAGCAGTTTCGGTCGGACAGGTAGGGCCGAGCAGTACTTC
TRBJ1-5,many,.,TRBV2,CASSPRKEYSNQPQHF,TGTGCCAGCAGTCCTCGGAAGGAGTATAGCAATCAGCCCCAGCATTTT
TRBJ2-3,few,TRBD2,TRBV7-7,CASSSLAGDTQYF,TGTGCTAGCAGCTCCTTAGCGGGAGATACGCAGTATTTT
TRBJ1-2,many,TRBD1,TRBV7-9,CASSLGTGGSYGYTF,TGCGCCAGCAGCCTGGGGACAGGGGGCAGCTATGGCTACACCTTC
TRBJ1-2,few,TRBD1,TRBV24-1,CASSSRLTGTGILYGYTF,TGTGCCAGCAGCTCCCGCTTGACCGGGACAGGTATCCTCTATGGCTACACCTTC
TRBJ1-5,.,.,TRBV2,CASSDSEGQPQHF,TGTGCCAGCAGCGACAGCGAGGGTCAACCCCAGCATTTT
TRBJ1-2,few,.,TRBV5-4,CASSHSENYGYTF,TGTGCCAGCAGCCACAGCGAAAACTATGGCTACACCTTC
TRBJ1-2,.,.,TRBV19,CASSAGPLGDGYTF,TGTGCCAGTAGCGCAGGGCCCCTTGGGGATGGCTACACCTTC
TRBJ1-4,.,TRBD1,TRBV20-1,CSAEGASEKLFF,TGCAGTGCTGAGGGGGCTAGCGAAAAACTGTTTTTT
TRBJ1-5,.,TRBD1,TRBV2,CASSEQGAADGAQHF,TGTGCCAGCAGTGAACAGGGGGCTGCAGATGGTGCCCAGCATTTT
TRBJ2-7,few,.,TRBV12-3/TRBV12-4,CASSLGQRDEQYF,TGTGCCAGCAGTCTCGGACAGCGCGACGAGCAGTACTTC
TRBJ1-1,.,TRBD1,TRBV11-2,CANRGVTEAFF,TGTGCCAACAGGGGTGTCACTGAAGCTTTCTTT
TRBJ2-7,.,TRBD2,TRBV20-1,CSAPGGSDNEQYF,TGCAGTGCCCCGGGCGGGAGCGACAATGAGCAGTACTTC
TRBJ2-5,.,.,TRBV20-1,CSARRSGQETQYF,TGCAGTGCTAGGCGGAGTGGGCAAGAGACCCAGTACTTC
TRBJ2-7,few,TRBD2,TRBV10-1,CATSKDRSGRPPYEQYF,TGCGCCACCTCCAAGGACCGTAGCGGGAGGCCCCCCTACGAGCAGTACTTC
TRBJ2-2,.,.,TRBV2,CASRLNRDTGELFF,TGTGCCAGCAGGCTTAACAGGGACACCGGGGAGCTGTTTTTT
TRBJ1-5,.,.,TRBV15,CATSRVGDSNQPQHF,TGTGCCACCAGCAGAGTGGGGGACAGCAATCAGCCCCAGCATTTT
TRBJ1-6,many,.,TRBV7-9,CASSRNPGGSPLHF,TGTGCCAGCAGCCGGAACCCGGGGGGTTCACCCCTCCACTTT
TRBJ1-6,.,.,TRBV13,CASSPIYRTAQDSPLHF,TGTGCCAGCTCACCAATCTATAGGACGGCGCAGGATTCACCCCTCCACTTT
TRBJ2-3,.,.,TRBV7-2,CASSHYRERQDTQYF,TGTGCCAGCAGCCATTACCGGGAGCGACAAGATACGCAGTATTTT
TRBJ2-7,.,.,TRBV2,CASSLWRRDYEQYF,TGTGCCAGCAGCTTGTGGAGGAGGGACTACGAGCAGTACTTC
TRBJ1-6,many,TRBD1,TRBV9,CASSGGTGSSPLHF,TGTGCCAGCAGCGGTGGGACAGGTAGTTCACCCCTCCACTTT
TRBJ1-1,many,TRBD1,TRBV2,CASGTGLVWAEAFF,TGTGCCAGCGGGACAGGGCTAGTTTGGGCTGAAGCTTTCTTT
TRBJ1-3,.,.,TRBV7-8,CASSTRQASGNTIYF,TGTGCCAGCAGCACCCGACAGGCCTCTGGAAACACCATATATTTT
TRBJ2-2,many,.,TRBV25-1,CASSPTAAGELFF,TGTGCCAGCTCCCCAACAGCCGCCGGGGAGCTGTTTTTT
TRBJ2-7,few,.,TRBV19,CASSMGVGSSYEQYF,TGTGCCAGTAGTATGGGCGTAGGGAGTTCCTACGAGCAGTACTTC
TRBJ2-2,many,TRBD1,TRBV19,CASSKRTGVDTGELFF,TGTGCCAGTAGTAAACGGACAGGGGTCGACACCGGGGAGCTGTTTTTT
TRBJ1-3,few,.,TRBV2,CASNEGPSGNTIYF,TGTGCCAGCAACGAGGGGCCCTCTGGAAACACCATATATTTT
TRBJ1-2,.,.,TRBV25-1,CAISGAIQAYGYTF,TGTGCCATCAGTGGGGCCATCCAGGCTTACGGCTACACCTTC
TRBJ1-6,.,.,TRBV5-6,CASSLDVGTPYNSPLHF,TGTGCCAGCAGCTTGGACGTTGGGACGCCCTATAATTCACCCCTCCACTTT
TRBJ1-5,few,.,TRBV20-1,CSARGLTGDQPQHF,TGCAGTGCTAGAGGATTGACAGGAGATCAGCCCCAGCATTTT
TRBJ2-7,.,TRBD2,TRBV7-2,CASSFGLVGSYEQYF,TGTGCCAGCAGCTTCGGACTAGTGGGCTCCTACGAGCAGTACTTC
TRBJ1-5,few,.,TRBV2,CASSPAGGQSNQPQHF,TGTGCCAGCAGCCCGGCAGGCGGGCAAAGCAATCAGCCCCAGCATTTT